The 6 T cell receptor beta chains listed next were all sequenced from one sample in a study of Graves' ophthalmopathy and Graves' hyperthyroidism. Researchers took RNA transcripts and amplified TCR beta CDR3 regions from them. Second-round multiplex PCR came after a first-round RT-PCR that employed HTBI primers. TCRdb independently ran MiXCR on the multiplex PCR reads; one entry per CDR3 protein. Among about 400,000 distinct CDR3 sequences listed, approximately 16% were seen once. Sequenced sample: peripheral blood. The receptors were sampled from a woman between 18 and 29 years old with Graves' ophthalmopathy.

This clonotype appeared a few times. The chain uses TRBV4-3 and TRBJ1-6, with 7 nucleotides matching TRBD1. This CDR3 spans 17 amino acids. V lost 2 bases and J lost 10; bases outside the gene matches: 14. Germline V gene data show CDR1 as LGHNA and CDR2 as YSLEER. CDR3: CASSQRAGGVNRSPLHF. For the CDR3, the DNA is TGCGCCAGCAGCCAAAGGGCAGGGGGAGTTAATCGGTCACCCCTCCACTTT.

Many counts were recorded for this clonotype. The chain combines TRBV2 with TRBJ2-7; 12 nucleotides agree with TRBD2. The V and J ends lost 0 bases and 5 bases, in that order; junction bases with no gene match: 8. From germline, CDR1 is SNHLY and CDR2 FYNNEI. The CDR3 is 17 residues long. Written as DNA, the CDR3 is TGTGCCAGCAGTGAAGCAGTCCTAGCGGGGGGGACCCACGAGCAGTACTTC. This encodes CASSEAVLAGGTHEQYF.

This clonotype was detected many times. The DNA for the CDR3 is TGTGCCAGCAGCACGGGACAGCCAGGTAACGAGCAGTACTTC. Amino acids: CASSTGQPGNEQYF. The rearrangement links TRBV3-1 to TRBJ2-7, with 7 bases that match TRBD1. The CDR3 has 14 residues. Germline loops: CDR1 LGHDT, CDR2 YNNKEL (reference sequence). The V segment lost 5 bases and the J segment 5 bases; nucleotides outside the gene matches: 9.

This clonotype was detected ten times or more. The chain employs TRBV12-3 or TRBV12-4 and TRBJ1-2; D may be TRBD1 (5 bases). The germline V and J ends were trimmed by 3 bases and 1 base, with 9 bases remaining between them. The CDR3 spans 14 residues. CDR3 nucleotide sequence: TGTGCCAGCAGTTTCGCGGGGCTTAACTATGGCTACACCTTC. Protein product: CASSFAGLNYGYTF.

Many counts were recorded for this clonotype. The chain employs TRBV12-3 or TRBV12-4 and TRBJ2-1, with 13 bases lining up with TRBD2. This CDR3 comprises 15 residues. With 5 bases clipped from V and 4 bases from J, the junction kept 2 bases outside the gene matches. CDR3 residues: CASSMGLAGYNEQFF. The CDR3 DNA reads TGTGCCAGCAGTATGGGACTAGCGGGATACAATGAGCAGTTCTTC.

The genes are TRBV12-3 or TRBV12-4 and TRBJ1-1; tentative D call: TRBD1 (5 bases). Trimming left V 6 bases short and J 6 bases short, with 17 bases between. The CDR3 consists of 14 residues. In DNA, the CDR3 is TGTGCCAGCAGCAACTCGGTCGGGACCGCTGAAGCTTTCTTT. Protein sequence: CASSNSVGTAEAFF.